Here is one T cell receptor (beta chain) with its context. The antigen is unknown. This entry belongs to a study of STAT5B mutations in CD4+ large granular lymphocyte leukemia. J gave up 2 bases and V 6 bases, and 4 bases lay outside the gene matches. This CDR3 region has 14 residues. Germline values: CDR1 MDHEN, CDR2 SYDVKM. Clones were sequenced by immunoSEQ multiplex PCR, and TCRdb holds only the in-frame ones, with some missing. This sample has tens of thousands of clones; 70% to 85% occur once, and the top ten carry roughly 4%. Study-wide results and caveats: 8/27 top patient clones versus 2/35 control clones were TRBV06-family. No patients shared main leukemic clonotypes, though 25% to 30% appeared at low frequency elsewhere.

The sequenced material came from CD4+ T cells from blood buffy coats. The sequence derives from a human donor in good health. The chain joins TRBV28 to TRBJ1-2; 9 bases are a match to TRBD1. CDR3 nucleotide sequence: TGTGCCAGCAGGGGGACAGGGACCAACTATGGCTACACCTTC. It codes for CASRGTGTNYGYTF.